This TCR beta chain comes out of a study of persistence of HIV-infected CD4 T cells. Study-level findings and limits: TCRbeta richness was lower in CMV- and Gag-responding cells than in anti-CD3/anti-CD28-responding cells.

The CDR3 sequence is 15 residues long. Trimming took 6 bases from V and 1 from J; bases not matched to a gene: 6. Looked up from germline, CDR1 is MNHEY and CDR2 is SVGAGI. The sample holds a few counts of this clone. The antigen remains unidentified. The immunoSEQ assay was version 4, run in survey mode. Each sample used up to about 1 ug genomic DNA diluted to approximately 10 ng/uL. Profiling relied on immunoSEQ multiplex PCR, and the TCRdb table lists in-frame clones only, not all of them. The table lists under 15,000 clones, approximately 75% of them singletons, with about 18% in the top ten. Stimulation used approximately 9.5 ug/mL lysate from CMV-infected fibroblasts. Sorting of responding CD4+ T cells relied on upregulated CD40 ligand together with CD69. CD4+ T cell counts exceeded 400 cells/uL; CMV serology was positive.

The chain is built from TRBV6-5 and TRBJ1-2; TRBD1 matches at 9 bases. The source is an adult man with HIV who was CMV-seropositive. The material was CD4+ T cells sorted from PBMCs after 18-hour stimulation, obtained from a patient who received antiretroviral therapy. CDR3 residues: CASRPPGQGNYGYTF. In DNA, the CDR3 is TGTGCCAGCAGACCCCCGGGACAGGGTAACTATGGCTACACCTTC.